The sample holds one count of the clone carrying this T cell receptor (beta chain). TCRdb reprocessed the 5' RACE reads via MiXCR and lists one record per CDR3 protein. The table lists 200,000 or so distinct CDR3 sequences, roughly 13% of them singletons, with around 10% in the top ten. These data belong to a study of CD8 T cells in ankylosing spondylitis. Source material: blood, either unsorted or a sorted T cell fraction (not recorded which). This TCR was recovered from a female donor with ankylosing spondylitis or in good health (not recorded which).

CDR3 amino acids: CASRLGVGTENYEQYF. The CDR3 bases are TGTGCAAGTCGCTTGGGTGTCGGGACAGAAAACTACGAGCAGTACTTC. V usage is TRBV12-2 and J usage is TRBJ2-7; the DNA was not compared with TRBD1, the D call given in the table. TRBV12-2 is labeled a pseudogene. The CDR3 is 16 residues long.